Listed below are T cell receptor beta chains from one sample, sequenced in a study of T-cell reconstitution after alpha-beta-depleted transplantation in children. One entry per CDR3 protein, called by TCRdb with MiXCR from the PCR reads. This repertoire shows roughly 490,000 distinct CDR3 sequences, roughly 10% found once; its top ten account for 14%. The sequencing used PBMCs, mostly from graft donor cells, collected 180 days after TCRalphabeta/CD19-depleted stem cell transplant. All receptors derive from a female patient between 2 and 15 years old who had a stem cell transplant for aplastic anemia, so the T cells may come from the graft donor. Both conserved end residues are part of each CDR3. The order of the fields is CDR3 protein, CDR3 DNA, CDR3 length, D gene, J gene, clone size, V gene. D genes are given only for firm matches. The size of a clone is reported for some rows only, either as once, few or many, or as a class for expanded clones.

CASSLAGWETQYF	TGTGCCAGCAGCTTAGCCGGATGGGAGACCCAGTACTTC	13	NA	TRBJ2-5	NA	TRBV7-9
CASSLLAPGELFF	TGTGCCAGCAGCTTACTAGCGCCCGGGGAGCTGTTTTTT	13	NA	TRBJ2-2	NA	TRBV7-2
CASSSGPTVNTEAFF	TGCGCCAGCAGCTCTGGACCGACAGTGAACACTGAAGCTTTCTTT	15	NA	TRBJ1-1	many	TRBV5-1
CASSSRVGGQETQYF	TGTGCCAGCAGTTCCAGGGTGGGGGGCCAAGAGACCCAGTACTTC	15	NA	TRBJ2-5	many	TRBV12-3/TRBV12-4
CASSFPFREQYF	TGTGCCAGCAGCTTTCCATTCCGTGAGCAGTACTTC	12	NA	TRBJ2-7	NA	TRBV7-2
CASSTWRESSYEQYF	TGCGCCAGCAGTACCTGGCGGGAGTCTTCCTACGAGCAGTACTTC	15	TRBD2	TRBJ2-7	NA	TRBV5-1
CSARDRTSGRVWGEQFF	TGCAGTGCTAGAGATAGGACTAGCGGGAGGGTTTGGGGTGAGCAGTTCTTC	17	TRBD2	TRBJ2-1	few	TRBV20-1
CASSPLGRDRSYNEQFF	TGTGCCAGCAGTCCGCTGGGGCGGGACCGTTCCTACAATGAGCAGTTCTTC	17	NA	TRBJ2-1	NA	TRBV27
CASSPPAGGAETQYF	TGTGCCAGCAGTCCCCCGGCGGGAGGCGCTGAGACCCAGTACTTC	15	TRBD2	TRBJ2-5	few	TRBV28
CASSYGRGYGYTF	TGTGCCAGCAGTTACGGCAGGGGCTATGGCTACACCTTC	13	NA	TRBJ1-2	NA	TRBV6-5
CSAPRDTYEQYF	TGCAGTGCTCCCCGGGACACCTACGAGCAGTACTTC	12	NA	TRBJ2-7	few	TRBV20-1
CSASAGMADTQYF	TGCAGTGCTAGTGCGGGAATGGCAGATACGCAGTATTTT	13	NA	TRBJ2-3	NA	TRBV20-1
CASSLALEGLEQFF	TGTGCCAGCAGCTTAGCGTTGGAGGGGTTGGAGCAGTTCTTC	14	NA	TRBJ2-1	NA	TRBV7-2
CASNSQTGPHSEAFF	TGTGCCAGCAACTCTCAGACAGGACCACACTCTGAAGCTTTCTTT	15	NA	TRBJ1-1	few	TRBV12-3/TRBV12-4
CALGGGARGYTF	TGTGCCCTGGGAGGGGGGGCGCGAGGCTACACCTTC	12	NA	TRBJ1-2	NA	TRBV9
CASNVRALGPDEQFF	TGTGCCAGCAATGTGAGGGCACTAGGCCCAGATGAGCAGTTCTTC	15	NA	TRBJ2-1	few	TRBV12-3/TRBV12-4
CSAAGRPNTGELFF	TGCAGTGCTGCAGGACGGCCGAACACCGGGGAGCTGTTTTTT	14	NA	TRBJ2-2	NA	TRBV20-1
CASSLLSGTGLLTEAFF	TGTGCCAGCAGTCTACTCTCCGGGACAGGGTTATTAACTGAAGCTTTCTTT	17	TRBD1	TRBJ1-1	NA	TRBV28
CASSSIDRAGQPQHF	TGTGCCAGCAGTTCCATTGACAGGGCAGGTCAGCCCCAGCATTTT	15	TRBD1	TRBJ1-5	few	TRBV28
CASRLGGNTEAFF	TGTGCCAGCAGACTGGGGGGGAACACTGAAGCTTTCTTT	13	NA	TRBJ1-1	many	TRBV6-1
CSVEDRAGESYNEQFF	TGCAGCGTTGAAGATCGGGCGGGCGAGTCCTACAATGAGCAGTTCTTC	16	NA	TRBJ2-1	few	TRBV29-1
CASIQQEHTDTQYF	TGTGCCAGCATTCAACAGGAGCACACAGATACGCAGTATTTT	14	NA	TRBJ2-3	few	TRBV2
CASSQDPAGTAGYTF	TGTGCCAGCAGCCAAGATCCGGCAGGGACGGCTGGCTACACCTTC	15	NA	TRBJ1-2	NA	TRBV3-1
CASQGREDSYNEQFF	TGTGCCAGTCAGGGCAGGGAAGACTCCTACAATGAGCAGTTCTTC	15	NA	TRBJ2-1	many	TRBV12-3/TRBV12-4
CASSMSRRDNEQFF	TGCGCCAGCAGCATGAGCAGAAGGGACAATGAGCAGTTCTTC	14	NA	TRBJ2-1	many	TRBV5-1
CASRRTGGETLNTGELFF	TGCGCCAGCAGAAGGACAGGGGGTGAGACACTGAACACCGGGGAGCTGTTTTTT	18	TRBD1	TRBJ2-2	few	TRBV5-1
CASSVGTSGSGYTGELFF	TGTGCCAGCAGCGTCGGGACTAGCGGGAGTGGTTACACCGGGGAGCTGTTTTTT	18	TRBD2	TRBJ2-2	NA	TRBV9
CASSLGLAGGYEQYF	TGTGCCAGCAGTTTAGGACTAGCGGGAGGGTACGAGCAGTACTTC	15	TRBD2	TRBJ2-7	many	TRBV27
CASRPTGIYGYTF	TGTGCCAGCAGACCGACAGGCATCTATGGCTACACCTTC	13	NA	TRBJ1-2	few	TRBV12-3/TRBV12-4
CSVSPGTGVGYTF	TGCAGCGTGAGTCCCGGGACAGGGGTCGGCTACACCTTC	13	TRBD1	TRBJ1-2	NA	TRBV29-1
CATSDPSGTNYGYTF	TGTGCCACCAGTGATCCCTCCGGGACCAACTATGGCTACACCTTC	15	NA	TRBJ1-2	NA	TRBV24-1
CAVRHHNTGELFF	TGTGCCGTCAGGCACCACAACACCGGGGAGCTGTTTTTT	13	NA	TRBJ2-2	NA	TRBV6-1
CSAISGIFSYEQYF	TGCAGTGCCATTAGCGGGATCTTCTCCTACGAGCAGTACTTC	14	TRBD2	TRBJ2-7	NA	TRBV20-1
CASSRRWDRGFYEQYF	TGTGCCAGCAGCCGCAGGTGGGACAGGGGTTTCTACGAGCAGTACTTC	16	TRBD1	TRBJ2-7	few	TRBV7-9
CSVGGPNQPQHF	TGCAGCGTTGGAGGGCCCAATCAGCCCCAGCATTTT	12	NA	TRBJ1-5	few	TRBV29-1
CASSPWDRVTEAFF	TGTGCCAGCAGCCCCTGGGACAGGGTTACTGAAGCTTTCTTT	14	TRBD1	TRBJ1-1	many	TRBV7-2
CASSYHRGGKETQYF	TGTGCCAGCAGTTACCACCGGGGGGGAAAAGAGACCCAGTACTTC	15	TRBD2	TRBJ2-5	few	TRBV6-5
CASSLAFSGTQYF	TGTGCCAGCAGCTTAGCGTTTTCGGGGACCCAGTACTTC	13	NA	TRBJ2-5	NA	TRBV7-2
CASAGRLNTEAFF	TGTGCCAGCGCAGGACGCCTGAACACTGAAGCTTTCTTT	13	NA	TRBJ1-1	NA	TRBV7-8
CASTPGNTDTQYF	TGCGCCAGCACCCCAGGGAACACAGATACGCAGTATTTT	13	NA	TRBJ2-3	NA	TRBV5-1
CASSQELYGYTF	TGTGCCAGCAGCCAAGAGCTCTATGGCTACACCTTC	12	NA	TRBJ1-2	NA	TRBV3-1
CSGAGGAVVDEQYF	TGCAGTGGGGCGGGAGGGGCCGTTGTAGACGAGCAGTACTTC	14	TRBD2	TRBJ2-7	many	TRBV20-1
CASSQDLKRQNQPQHF	TGCGCCAGCAGCCAAGATCTCAAAAGACAGAATCAGCCCCAGCATTTT	16	NA	TRBJ1-5	many	TRBV4-3
CASSPRLAHFPYEQYF	TGTGCCAGCAGTCCTAGACTAGCGCATTTTCCCTACGAGCAGTACTTC	16	TRBD2	TRBJ2-7	few	TRBV27
CSARTPDYLAGGVHEQFF	TGCAGTGCTAGAACCCCCGACTATCTAGCGGGAGGGGTCCATGAGCAGTTCTTC	18	TRBD2	TRBJ2-1	NA	TRBV20-1
CASSYKLDIKTQYF	TGTGCCAGCAGTTACAAATTGGATATAAAGACCCAGTACTTC	14	NA	TRBJ2-5	NA	TRBV6-5